The clone carrying this TCR beta chain was seen more than once but under ten times. This sample was taken from a study of cytomegalovirus exposure and HLA in healthy donors. The germline CDR1 and CDR2 sequences are KGHSH and LQKENI. The germline V and J ends were trimmed by 0 bases and 1 base, with 9 bases remaining between them. The CDR3 consists of 15 residues. The PCR made use of 60 Vbeta and 13 Jbeta primers. Profiling relied on immunoSEQ multiplex PCR, and the TCRdb table lists in-frame clones only, not all of them. The sample has some 140,000 clones, about four fifths seen once. This sequence originates from a young man in good health and CMV-seronegative. V and J are TRBV18 and TRBJ1-1; D is possibly TRBD1 (5 bases). Sequencing was performed on PBMCs. Here the CDR3 DNA reads TGTGCCAGCTCACCACCGGGGCACCAGAACACTGAAGCTTTCTTT. Protein product: CASSPPGHQNTEAFF.